A single sample is the source of the 28 T cell receptor beta chains below, sequenced in a study of CD8 T cells in Susac syndrome. An input of about 0.5 to 1 ug of RNA was subjected to reverse transcription using random hexamers. MiXCR, run by TCRdb on the immunoSEQ multiplex PCR reads, gives a single entry per CDR3 protein. In the table there are more than 70,000 distinct CDR3 sequences, approximately 94% of which are singletons. Sample: CD8+ T cells from PBMCs. These receptor sequences come from a human donor with Susac syndrome.

This rearrangement joins TRBV9 to TRBJ2-5; no definite D call. Per germline, CDR1 SGDLS and CDR2 YYNGEE. There are 14 residues in the CDR3. Deletions cut 4 bases from V and 5 bases from J, with 15 bases between. CDR3 sequence (DNA): TGTGCCAGCAGCCCCCGCATGGCTTTTGAGACCCAGTACTTC. It codes for CASSPRMAFETQYF.

The J gene is TRBJ2-7, the V gene TRBV9, with 10 bases lining up with TRBD1. The trim removed 2 bases at V and 3 bases at J, leaving 2 bases unmatched. Germline assignment: CDR1 SGDLS and CDR2 YYNGEE. The CDR3 spans 14 residues. CDR3 sequence reads: CASSVGDRGYEQYF. CDR3 DNA sequence: TGTGCCAGCAGCGTGGGGGACAGGGGCTACGAGCAGTACTTC.

V and J are TRBV20-1 and TRBJ1-4; TRBD1 is a possible D gene (5 bases). Germline CDR1 and CDR2: DFQATT and SNEGSKA (reference sequence). The V gene lost 3 bases and the J gene lost 7 bases, with 9 bases spanning the gap. The CDR3 spans 12 residues. DNA for the CDR3: TGCAGTGCTAGTAGGGGTGTTGAAAAACTGTTTTTT. It is translated as CSASRGVEKLFF.

CDR3 in amino acids: CASSFSAGRFGRYEQYF. The CDR3 DNA sequence: TGTGCCAGCAGCTTCTCCGCGGGGCGCTTTGGCCGGTACGAGCAGTACTTC. This sequence joins TRBV11-2 and TRBJ2-7, with TRBD2 as a possible D gene (6 bases). V shed 3 bases and J shed 4 bases, with 22 bases lying between them. The CDR3 length is 17 residues. Germline V gene data show CDR1 as SGHAT and CDR2 as FQNNGV. The full variable domain, completed using reference TRBV11-2 and TRBJ2-7, is EAGVAQSPRYKIIEKRQSVAFWCNPISGHATLYWYQQILGQGPKLLIQFQNNGVVDDSQLPKDRFSAERLKGVDSTLKIQPAKLEDSAVYLCASSFSAGRFGRYEQYFGPGTRLTVT.

The V gene is TRBV5-1, the J gene TRBJ1-6; the D is unclear. The CDR3 runs to 13 residues. Germline V gene lookup returns CDR1 SGHRS and CDR2 YFSETQ. The V gene lost 5 bases and the J gene lost 10 bases, with 13 bases spanning the gap. The CDR3 reads CASRGSTLSPLHF. The CDR3 bases are TGCGCCAGCAGGGGAAGTACGTTATCACCCCTCCACTTT. Filled out from reference TRBV5-1 and TRBJ1-6, the complete variable domain reads KAGVTQTPRYLIKTRGQQVTLSCSPISGHRSVSWYQQTPGQGLQFLFEYFSETQRNKGNFPGRFSGRQFSNSRSEMNVSTLELGDSALYLCASRGSTLSPLHFGNGTRLTVT.

The chain links TRBV7-3 to TRBJ2-1; 9 bases are shared with TRBD2. The germline V gene has CDR1 SGHTA and CDR2 FQGTGA. V was pared by 4 bases and J by 4 bases, with 8 bases of the junction left unmatched. The CDR3 totals 16 residues. The CDR3 sequence is CASSWGLASEYNEQFF. The CDR3 coding sequence is TGTGCCAGCAGCTGGGGACTAGCTTCCGAATACAATGAGCAGTTCTTC.

The chain joins TRBV2 to TRBJ1-2, with no clear D. The germline CDR1 and CDR2 sequences are SNHLY and FYNNEI. V was trimmed by 5 bases and J by 5 bases, leaving 12 bases between them. The CDR3 runs to 13 residues. The CDR3 DNA is TGTGCCAGCAGTATAAGGAAGGGTTATGGCTACACCTTC. This translates into CASSIRKGYGYTF.

The chain has TRBV7-2 and TRBJ1-5; 8 bases match TRBD1. CDR1 and CDR2 from the germline V gene are SGHTA and FQGNSA. CDR3 length: 15 residues. V was clipped by 5 bases and J by 3 bases; unmatched bases: 6. CDR3 DNA: TGTGCCAGCAGCGAGACAGGGGCCGCCAATCAGCCCCAGCATTTT. Translating it yields CASSETGAANQPQHF.

This sequence joins TRBV12-3 or TRBV12-4 and TRBJ2-1, with 10 bases lining up with TRBD2. CDR3 length equals 13 residues. V trimming: 11 bases; J trimming: 3 bases; junction bases outside the gene matches: 4. CDR3 region: CACLAGDYNEQFF. The DNA of the CDR3 is TGTGCCTGTCTAGCGGGGGACTACAATGAGCAGTTCTTC.

CDR3 region: CASSIYHGELFF. The CDR3 DNA is TGTGCCAGTAGTATATACCACGGGGAGCTGTTTTTT. This chain connects TRBV19 to TRBJ2-2; D is unclear. The CDR3 runs to 12 residues. The V and J ends lost 2 bases and 7 bases respectively, with 5 bases between them. Germline CDR1 reads LNHDA; CDR2 reads SQIVND (reference sequence). Variable domain in full (rest from reference TRBV19 and TRBJ2-2): DGGITQSPKYLFRKEGQNVTLSCEQNLNHDAMYWYRQDPGQGLRLIYYSQIVNDFQKGDIAEGYSVSREKKESFPLTVTSAQKNPTAFYLCASSIYHGELFFGEGSRLTVL.

The V call is TRBV9, the J call TRBJ2-2; D is perhaps TRBD1 or TRBD2 (5 bases each). Germline CDR1 and CDR2: SGDLS and YYNGEE. V was shortened by 3 bases and J by 5 bases, with 11 bases between the two germline ends. This CDR3 is 14 amino acids long. The DNA of the CDR3 is TGTGCCAGCAGCGCTGGGGACCGGACCGGGGAGCTGTTTTTT. This sequence encodes CASSAGDRTGELFF.

In nucleotides, the CDR3 is TGCAGCGTTGTGGGGGCTAGCGGGGCCTCCTACAATGAGCAGTTCTTC. Its protein is CSVVGASGASYNEQFF. The J gene is TRBJ2-1, the V gene TRBV29-1; 9 nucleotides match TRBD2. CDR1 and CDR2 (germline): SQVTM, ANQGSEA. Trimming took 4 bases from V and 0 from J; bases not matched to a gene: 7. There are 16 residues in the CDR3.

The chain couples TRBV28 to TRBJ2-7, with a tentative D call TRBD2 (5 bases). From germline, CDR1 is MDHEN and CDR2 SYDVKM. The length of the CDR3 is 17 residues. Trimming stripped 7 bases from V and 6 bases from J, with 28 bases between. The CDR3 bases are TGTGCCAGCACCCCCCGGTTAAGGAGACGGACTGTCCGCGAGCAGTACTTC. This encodes CASTPRLRRRTVREQYF.

The chain links TRBV7-9 to TRBJ2-7; 8 nucleotides agree with TRBD2. The CDR3 has 14 amino acids. V lost 4 bases to trimming and J lost 6 bases; unmatched junction nucleotides: 8. Germline CDR1 is SEHNR and CDR2 is FQNEAQ (reference sequence). The CDR3 DNA reads TGTGCCAGCAGCTCCCCGGGACTAGTCGTCGAGCAGTACTTC. Encoded protein: CASSSPGLVVEQYF.

The V and J genes are TRBV5-1 and TRBJ2-7; D is possibly TRBD1 (5 bases). The CDR3 is 14 amino acids. From germline, CDR1 is SGHRS and CDR2 YFSETQ. Trimming left V 0 bases short and J 3 bases short, with 10 bases between. DNA for the CDR3: TGCGCCAGCAGCTTGGGTGACAGTCTCTACGAGCAGTACTTC. It codes for CASSLGDSLYEQYF.

This rearrangement joins TRBV14 to TRBJ2-1; TRBD1 matches at 9 bases. The germline V gene encodes CDR1 SGHDN and CDR2 FVKESK. CDR3 length: 15 amino acids. V trimming: 4 bases; J trimming: 7 bases; junction bases outside the gene matches: 8. CDR3 residues: CASSPRQGGSNEQFF. The CDR3 region has the DNA TGTGCCAGCAGCCCCAGACAGGGGGGAAGTAATGAGCAGTTCTTC.

In its sample, this clonotype was seen once. This sequence joins TRBV12-3 or TRBV12-4 and TRBJ1-6, with a weak D call TRBD1 (6 bases). The CDR3 has 15 residues. V was pared by 2 bases and J by 6 bases, with 11 bases between. Here the CDR3 DNA reads TGTGCCAGCAGTTTAAGGGGGGTCGTTAATTCACCCCTCCACTTT. This codes for CASSLRGVVNSPLHF.

The chain links TRBV5-1 to TRBJ1-1; D may be TRBD1 (5 bases). Trimming took 0 bases from V and 1 from J, leaving 7 bases between them. The CDR3 spans 14 residues. The germline gives CDR1 SGHRS, CDR2 YFSETQ. The CDR3, as DNA: TGCGCCAGCAGCTTGGTTGGGGGGAACACTGAAGCTTTCTTT. Its protein is CASSLVGGNTEAFF.

This chain connects TRBV15 to TRBJ2-7, with D possibly matching TRBD1 (6 bases). V was pared by 1 base and J by 2 bases, with 12 bases between. CDR1 and CDR2 from the germline V gene are LNHNV and YYDKDF (reference sequence). The CDR3 spans 15 residues. This chain's CDR3 is CATSRGTGTTYEQYF. Here the CDR3 DNA reads TGTGCCACCAGCAGAGGTACAGGGACCACCTACGAGCAGTACTTC.

This chain links TRBV29-1 with TRBJ1-1; the match to TRBD1 covers 9 bases. Per the germline V gene, CDR1 is SQVTM and CDR2 is ANQGSEA. The CDR3 consists of 14 residues. With 2 bases clipped from V and 11 bases from J, the junction kept 12 bases outside the gene matches. CDR3 amino acids: CSVEPGDRVERAFF. CDR3 nucleotide sequence: TGCAGCGTTGAACCAGGGGACAGGGTAGAAAGGGCTTTCTTT.

V and J are TRBV6-5 and TRBJ1-2; tentative D call: TRBD1 (5 bases). In germline, CDR1 is MNHEY, CDR2 SVGAGI. The CDR3 has 12 residues. Trimming cost V 6 bases and J 6 bases, with 11 bases left between them. CDR3 region: CASRSGLNGYTF. CDR3 nucleotide sequence: TGTGCCAGCAGGTCAGGGTTGAATGGCTACACCTTC.

The count of this clonotype is one. This chain links TRBV11-2 with TRBJ2-5; TRBD2 aligns across 7 bases. With V trimmed by 3 bases and J by 5 bases, 3 bases remained unmatched. The CDR3 is 13 residues long. CDR1 SGHAT and CDR2 FQNNGV come from the germline V gene. The DNA for the CDR3 is TGTGCCAGCAGCTTTAGAGCGGGGGAGACCCAGTACTTC. This sequence encodes CASSFRAGETQYF.

CDR3 in amino acids: CSVDRGSGELFF. DNA for the CDR3: TGCAGCGTCGACAGGGGATCCGGGGAGCTGTTTTTT. The chain is built from TRBV29-1 and TRBJ2-2; 8 bases align to TRBD1. Germline V gene data show CDR1 as SQVTM and CDR2 as ANQGSEA. The length of the CDR3 is 12 residues. Trimming cost V 6 bases and J 6 bases; bases outside gene matches: 3.

Only a few counts were recorded for this clonotype. V and J are TRBV9 and TRBJ2-1; 11 nucleotides line up with TRBD2. The trim removed 4 bases at V and 0 bases at J, leaving 3 bases unmatched. The length of the CDR3 is 16 residues. CDR1 and CDR2 (germline): SGDLS, YYNGEE. The CDR3 loop reads CASSPSGGSSYNEQFF. The DNA of the CDR3 is TGTGCCAGCAGCCCTAGCGGGGGGAGCTCCTACAATGAGCAGTTCTTC.

The rearrangement uses TRBV3-1 and TRBJ2-4, with TRBD1 matching over 8 bases. The CDR3 totals 16 residues. Germline trimming cut 3 bases from V and 3 bases from J; bases unmatched to any gene: 7. Germline lookup yields CDR1 LGHDT and CDR2 YNNKEL (reference sequence). The CDR3 sequence is CASSQAGGVSKNIQYF. CDR3 DNA: TGTGCCAGCAGCCAGGCAGGGGGCGTGAGCAAAAACATTCAGTACTTC.

The chain couples TRBV2 to TRBJ2-1, with D unclear. Per the germline V gene, CDR1 is SNHLY and CDR2 is FYNNEI. The germline V and J ends were trimmed by 9 bases and 4 bases, with 10 bases remaining between them. The CDR3 is made up of 12 amino acids. CDR3 sequence: CASTTEYNEQFF. In nucleotides, the CDR3 is TGTGCCAGTACCACAGAGTACAATGAGCAGTTCTTC.

V usage is TRBV18 and J usage is TRBJ1-1; 9 positions match TRBD1. The CDR3 sequence is 17 residues long. Trimming took 4 bases from V and 1 from J; bases not matched to a gene: 10. CDR1 is KGHSH and CDR2 is LQKENI in the germline V gene. The CDR3 protein is CASSHLDRGNGNTEAFF. CDR3 nucleotide sequence: TGTGCCAGCTCACACCTCGACAGGGGGAATGGGAACACTGAAGCTTTCTTT.

The chain combines TRBV14 with TRBJ1-2; D is perhaps TRBD1 (6 bases). CDR3 length: 15 amino acids. Germline V gene sequence: CDR1 SGHDN, CDR2 FVKESK. Trimming removed 0 bases from V and 7 bases from J, with 15 bases in between. The CDR3 region has the DNA TGTGCCAGCAGCCAAGATATGGGTACAGGGAGTGGCTACACCTTC. Translating gives CASSQDMGTGSGYTF.